This TCR beta chain comes out of a study of cytomegalovirus exposure and HLA in healthy donors. Study background: The 120 or so validation repertoires and the roughly 670 first-cohort repertoires shared a platform, a later analysis reported. Findings and limits, study-wide: Whilst most TCR sequences proved rare, a subset of public TCRs occurred across many donors. About 150 TCR beta chains were listed as cytomegalovirus-associated. Published work reported that the classifier diagnosed cytomegalovirus status with high specificity and sensitivity.

Sequencing was performed with immunoSEQ multiplex PCR; in TCRdb, only in-frame clones are kept and a portion is missing. The sample holds over 70,000 clones; roughly 89% are singletons and the top ten take about 4.1%. A note on this clone: What it binds is not known.

The junction had 16 bases not matched to a gene; V was cut back by 7 bases and J by 7 bases. This CDR3 has 16 amino acids. Germline lookup yields CDR1 SGHVS and CDR2 FQNEAQ. The sample comprised PBMCs. The chain uses TRBV7-8 and TRBJ2-1; 7 bases fit TRBD2. The clonotype comes from a woman aged 18-30 years in good health and CMV-seropositive. The CDR3 DNA sequence: TGTGCCAGCAAATGGACGGGGAGGGGTGTGGTGAATGAGCAGTTCTTC. The encoded protein is CASKWTGRGVVNEQFF.